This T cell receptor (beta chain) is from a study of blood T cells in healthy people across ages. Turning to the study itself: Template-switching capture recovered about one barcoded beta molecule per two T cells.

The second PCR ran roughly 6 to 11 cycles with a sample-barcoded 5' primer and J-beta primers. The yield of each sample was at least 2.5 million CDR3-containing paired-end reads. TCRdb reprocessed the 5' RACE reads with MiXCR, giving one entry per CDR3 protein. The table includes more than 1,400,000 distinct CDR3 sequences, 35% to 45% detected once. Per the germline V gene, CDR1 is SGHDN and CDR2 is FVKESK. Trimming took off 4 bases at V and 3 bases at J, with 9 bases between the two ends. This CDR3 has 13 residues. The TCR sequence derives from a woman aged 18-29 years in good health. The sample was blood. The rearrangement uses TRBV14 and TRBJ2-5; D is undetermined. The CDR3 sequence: CASSPSVEETQYF. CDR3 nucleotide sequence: TGTGCCAGCAGCCCTTCCGTAGAAGAGACCCAGTACTTC.